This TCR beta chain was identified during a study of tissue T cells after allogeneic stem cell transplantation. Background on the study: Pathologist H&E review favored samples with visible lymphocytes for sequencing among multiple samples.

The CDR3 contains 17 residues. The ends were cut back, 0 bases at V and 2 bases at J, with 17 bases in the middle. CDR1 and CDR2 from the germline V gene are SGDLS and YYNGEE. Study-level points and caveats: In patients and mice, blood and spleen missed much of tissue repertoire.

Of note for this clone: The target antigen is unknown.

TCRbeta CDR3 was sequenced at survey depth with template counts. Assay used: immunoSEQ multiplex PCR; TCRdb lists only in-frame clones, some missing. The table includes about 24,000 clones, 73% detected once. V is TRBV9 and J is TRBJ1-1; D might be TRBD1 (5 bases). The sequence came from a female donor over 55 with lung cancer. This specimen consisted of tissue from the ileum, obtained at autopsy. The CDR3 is CASSVGQGRRTNTEAFF. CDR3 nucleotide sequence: TGTGCCAGCAGCGTAGGGCAGGGCCGAAGAACAAACACTGAAGCTTTCTTT. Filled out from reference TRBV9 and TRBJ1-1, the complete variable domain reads DSGVTQTPKHLITATGQRVTLRCSPRSGDLSVYWYQQSLDQGLQFLIQYYNGEERAKGNILERFSAQQFPDLHSELNLSSLELGDSALYFCASSVGQGRRTNTEAFFGQGTRLTVV.